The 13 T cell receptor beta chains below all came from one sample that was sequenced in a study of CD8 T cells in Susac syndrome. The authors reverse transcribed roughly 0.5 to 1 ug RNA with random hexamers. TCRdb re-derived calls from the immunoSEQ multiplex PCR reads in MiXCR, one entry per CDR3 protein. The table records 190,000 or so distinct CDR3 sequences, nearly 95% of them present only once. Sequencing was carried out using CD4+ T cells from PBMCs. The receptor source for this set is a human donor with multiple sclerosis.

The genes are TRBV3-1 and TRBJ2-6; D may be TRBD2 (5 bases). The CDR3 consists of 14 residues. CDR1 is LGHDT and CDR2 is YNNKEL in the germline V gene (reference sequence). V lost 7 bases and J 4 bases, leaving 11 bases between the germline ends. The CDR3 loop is CASTEGAGANVLTF. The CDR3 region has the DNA TGTGCCAGCACTGAGGGAGCGGGGGCCAACGTCCTGACTTTC. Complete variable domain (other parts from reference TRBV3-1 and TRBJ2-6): DTAVSQTPKYLVTQMGNDKSIKCEQNLGHDTMYWYKQDSKKFLKIMFSYNNKELIINETVPNRFSPKSPDKAHLNLHINSLELGDSAVYFCASTEGAGANVLTFGAGSRLTVL.

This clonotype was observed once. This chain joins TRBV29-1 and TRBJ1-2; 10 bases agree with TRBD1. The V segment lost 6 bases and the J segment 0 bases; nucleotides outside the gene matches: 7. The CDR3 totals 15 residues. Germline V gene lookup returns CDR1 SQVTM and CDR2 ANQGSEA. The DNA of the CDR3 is TGCAGCGTATCCGGGACAGGGGCTCCTAACTATGGCTACACCTTC. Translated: CSVSGTGAPNYGYTF.

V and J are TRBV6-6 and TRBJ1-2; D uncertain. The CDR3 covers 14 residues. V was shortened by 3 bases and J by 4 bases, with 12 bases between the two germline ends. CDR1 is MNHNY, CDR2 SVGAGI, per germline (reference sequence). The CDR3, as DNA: TGTGCCAGCAGTTATGGGGTGGTTGGCTATGGCTACACCTTC. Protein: CASSYGVVGYGYTF.

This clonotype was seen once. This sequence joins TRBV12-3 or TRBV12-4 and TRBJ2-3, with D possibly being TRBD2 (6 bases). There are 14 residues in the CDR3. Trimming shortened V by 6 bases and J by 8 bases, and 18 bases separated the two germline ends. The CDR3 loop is CASRDLPRELTQYF. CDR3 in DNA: TGTGCCAGCAGAGACCTGCCCCGGGAGCTTACGCAGTATTTT.

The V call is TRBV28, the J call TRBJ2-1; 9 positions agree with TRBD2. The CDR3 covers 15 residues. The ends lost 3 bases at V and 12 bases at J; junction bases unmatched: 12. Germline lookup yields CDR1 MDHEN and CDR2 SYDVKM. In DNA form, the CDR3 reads TGTGCCAGCAGTTTGGTTAGCGGGAGTTCCACGAGGCAGTTCTTC. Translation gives CASSLVSGSSTRQFF.

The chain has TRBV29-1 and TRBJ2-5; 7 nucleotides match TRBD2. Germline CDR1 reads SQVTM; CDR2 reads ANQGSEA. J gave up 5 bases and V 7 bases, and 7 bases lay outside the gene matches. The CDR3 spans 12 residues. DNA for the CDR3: TGCAGCGCTAACGGAGCGGGGGAGACCCAGTACTTC. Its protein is CSANGAGETQYF. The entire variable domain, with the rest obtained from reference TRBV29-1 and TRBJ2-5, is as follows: SAVISQKPSRDICQRGTSLTIQCQVDSQVTMMFWYRQQPGQSLTLIATANQGSEATYESGFVIDKFPISRPNLTFSTLTVSNMSPEDSSIYLCSANGAGETQYFGPGTRLLVL.

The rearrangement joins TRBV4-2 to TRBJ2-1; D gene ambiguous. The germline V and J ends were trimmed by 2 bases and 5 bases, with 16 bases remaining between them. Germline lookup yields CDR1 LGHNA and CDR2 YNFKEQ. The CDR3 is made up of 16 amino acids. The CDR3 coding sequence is TGTGCCAGCAGCCAATCAAGACTCGGTCCCGACAATGAGCAGTTCTTC. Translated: CASSQSRLGPDNEQFF.

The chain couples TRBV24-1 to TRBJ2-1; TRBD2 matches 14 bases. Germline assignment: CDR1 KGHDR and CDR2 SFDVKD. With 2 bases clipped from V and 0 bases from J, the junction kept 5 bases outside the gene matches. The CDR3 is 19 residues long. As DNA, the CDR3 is TGTGCCACCAGTGATTCCGGACTAGCGGGGGGCCACTCCTACAATGAGCAGTTCTTC. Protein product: CATSDSGLAGGHSYNEQFF.

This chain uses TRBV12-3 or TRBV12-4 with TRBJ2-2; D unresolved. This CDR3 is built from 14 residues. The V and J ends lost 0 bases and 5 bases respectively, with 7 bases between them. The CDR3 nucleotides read TGTGCCAGCAGTTTAGCCCGGATGACCGGGGAGCTGTTTTTT. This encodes CASSLARMTGELFF.

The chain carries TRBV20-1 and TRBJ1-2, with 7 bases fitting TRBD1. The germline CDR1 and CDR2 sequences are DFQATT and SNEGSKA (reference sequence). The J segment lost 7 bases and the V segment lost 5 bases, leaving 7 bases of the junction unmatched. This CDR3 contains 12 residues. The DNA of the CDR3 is TGCAGTGCTGGAGGGGACAGAAGTGGCTACACCTTC. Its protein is CSAGGDRSGYTF.

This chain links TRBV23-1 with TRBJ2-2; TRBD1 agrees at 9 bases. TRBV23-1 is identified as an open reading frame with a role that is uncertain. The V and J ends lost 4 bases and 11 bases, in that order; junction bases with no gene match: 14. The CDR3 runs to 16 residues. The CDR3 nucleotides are TGCGCCAGCAGTCGTGAACGGGACAGGGAGATAGGAGAGCTGTTTTTT. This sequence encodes CASSRERDREIGELFF.

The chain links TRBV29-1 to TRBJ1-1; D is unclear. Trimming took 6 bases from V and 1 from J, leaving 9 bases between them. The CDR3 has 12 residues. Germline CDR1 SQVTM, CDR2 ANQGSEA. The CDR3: CSVNRGNTEAFF. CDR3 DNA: TGCAGCGTCAACAGAGGGAACACTGAAGCTTTCTTT. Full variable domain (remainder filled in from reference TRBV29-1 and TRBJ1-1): SAVISQKPSRDICQRGTSLTIQCQVDSQVTMMFWYRQQPGQSLTLIATANQGSEATYESGFVIDKFPISRPNLTFSTLTVSNMSPEDSSIYLCSVNRGNTEAFFGQGTRLTVV.

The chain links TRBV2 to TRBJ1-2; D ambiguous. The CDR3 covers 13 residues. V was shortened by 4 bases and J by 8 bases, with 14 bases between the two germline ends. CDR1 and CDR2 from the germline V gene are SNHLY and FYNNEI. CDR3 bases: TGTGCCAGCAGTGGAGAGGGCCTAGGAGGCTACACCTTC. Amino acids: CASSGEGLGGYTF.